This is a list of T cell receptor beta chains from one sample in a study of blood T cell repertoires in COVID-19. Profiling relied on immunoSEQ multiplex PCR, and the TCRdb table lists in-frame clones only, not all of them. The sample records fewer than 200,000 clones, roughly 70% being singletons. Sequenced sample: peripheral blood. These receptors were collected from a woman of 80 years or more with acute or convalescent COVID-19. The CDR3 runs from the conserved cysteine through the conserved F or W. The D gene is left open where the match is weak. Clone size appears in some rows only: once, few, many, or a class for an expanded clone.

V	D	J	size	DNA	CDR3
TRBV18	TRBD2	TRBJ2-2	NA	TGTGCCAGCTCACCAGGCGGGAGCGGAGGAACCGGGGAGCTGTTTTTT	CASSPGGSGGTGELFF
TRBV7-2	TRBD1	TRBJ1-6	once	TGTGCCAGCAGCTTAACCAGACAGGGTAGGACCTCACCCCTCCACTTT	CASSLTRQGRTSPLHF
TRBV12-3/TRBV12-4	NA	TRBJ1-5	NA	TGTGCCAGCAGTTTCGGGTTCGGACAGCCCCAGCATTTT	CASSFGFGQPQHF
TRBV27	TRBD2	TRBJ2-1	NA	TGTGCCAGCAGGGGAGGACTCGCCGCGGGAGTCGATGAGCAGTTCTTC	CASRGGLAAGVDEQFF
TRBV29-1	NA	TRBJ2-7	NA	TGCAGCGTCGTCAGGGAAGACGAGCAGTACTTC	CSVVREDEQYF
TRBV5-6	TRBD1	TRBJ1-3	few	TGTGCCAGCAGCTATTCGACAGGGGAGGGAAACACCATATATTTT	CASSYSTGEGNTIYF
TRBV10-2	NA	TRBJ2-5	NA	TGCGCCAGCAGTTCTAGCTGGGAGACCCAGTACTTC	CASSSSWETQYF
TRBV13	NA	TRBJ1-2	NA	TGTGCCAGCAGCTTAGGCCTACAGGGACACGGCTACACCTTC	CASSLGLQGHGYTF
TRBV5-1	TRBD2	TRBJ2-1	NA	TGCGCCAGCAGCCCTTCGACTAGCGGGAGTACAGAGCAGTTCTTC	CASSPSTSGSTEQFF
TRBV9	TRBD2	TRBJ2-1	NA	TGTGCCAGCAGCGTAGATCCAGCGGGGGGCTGGGGTGAGCAGTTCTTC	CASSVDPAGGWGEQFF
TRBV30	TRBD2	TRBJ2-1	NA	TGTGCCTGGGCCCGGGACTACCCAACCAATGAGCAGTTCTTC	CAWARDYPTNEQFF
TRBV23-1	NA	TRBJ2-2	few	TGCGCCAGCAGTACTGATTGGACTGTGAACACCGGGGAGCTGTTTTTT	CASSTDWTVNTGELFF
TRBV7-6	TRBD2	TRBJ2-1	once	TGTGCCAGCAGCCCCCGGGGTAGCGGGGACTCCTACAATGAGCAGTTCTTC	CASSPRGSGDSYNEQFF
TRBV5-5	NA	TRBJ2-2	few	TGTGCCAGCAGCTTCAGGACAGCGAACACCGGGGAGCTGTTTTTT	CASSFRTANTGELFF
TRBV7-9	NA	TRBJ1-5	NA	TGTGCCAGCAACCCGGGGGGCGGGGAACAGCCCCAGCATTTT	CASNPGGGEQPQHF
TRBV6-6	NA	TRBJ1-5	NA	TGTGCCGGCGGGGGTAAAGATCAGCCCCAGCATTTT	CAGGGKDQPQHF
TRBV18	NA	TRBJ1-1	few	TGTGCCAGCTCATCCTCAGGGCAGGGGAACACTGAAGCTTTCTTT	CASSSSGQGNTEAFF
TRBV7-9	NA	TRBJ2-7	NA	TGTGCCAGCAGCCCGCCTCAGGGGAATTACGAGCAGTACTTC	CASSPPQGNYEQYF
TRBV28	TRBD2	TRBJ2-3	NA	TGTGCCAGCCTCGGAGCGGGAGTTGCCACAGATACGCAGTATTTT	CASLGAGVATDTQYF